This T cell receptor beta chain was captured by sequencing in a study of blood T cell repertoires in COVID-19. Study as a whole: Both acute and convalescent COVID-19 samples were obtained from the United States, Italy and Spain.

CDR1 is MNHEY, CDR2 SMNVEV, per germline (reference sequence). This CDR3 comprises 14 residues. The V end was cut by 2 bases, the J end by 9 bases, with 11 bases between. The method was immunoSEQ multiplex PCR; TCRdb's version includes in-frame clones alone and lacks a portion of them. The sample lists roughly 250,000 clones; about nine tenths were seen once. V usage is TRBV27 and J usage is TRBJ1-6, with D possibly being TRBD1 (6 bases). Sequencing was done on a sample of peripheral blood. The sequence was collected from a middle-aged woman with acute or convalescent COVID-19. CDR3 amino acids: CASSLQGGGSPLHF. The CDR3 nucleotides are TGTGCCAGCAGTTTACAGGGAGGGGGTTCACCCCTCCACTTT.